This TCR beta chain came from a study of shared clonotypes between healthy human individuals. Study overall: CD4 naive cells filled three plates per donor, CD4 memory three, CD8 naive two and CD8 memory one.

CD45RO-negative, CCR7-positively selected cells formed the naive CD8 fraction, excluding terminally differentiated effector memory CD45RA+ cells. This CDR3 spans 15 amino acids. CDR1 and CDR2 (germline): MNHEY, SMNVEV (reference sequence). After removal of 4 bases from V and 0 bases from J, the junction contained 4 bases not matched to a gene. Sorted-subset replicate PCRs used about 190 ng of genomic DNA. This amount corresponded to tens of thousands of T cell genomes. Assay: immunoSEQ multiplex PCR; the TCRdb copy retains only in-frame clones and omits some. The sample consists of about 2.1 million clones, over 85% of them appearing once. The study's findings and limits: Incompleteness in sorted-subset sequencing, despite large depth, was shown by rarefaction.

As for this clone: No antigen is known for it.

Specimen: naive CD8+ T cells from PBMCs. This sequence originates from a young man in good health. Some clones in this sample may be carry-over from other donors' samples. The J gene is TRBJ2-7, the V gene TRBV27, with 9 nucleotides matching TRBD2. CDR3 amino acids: CASSSGLAYSYEQYF. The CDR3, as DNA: TGTGCCAGCAGTTCCGGACTAGCGTACTCCTACGAGCAGTACTTC.